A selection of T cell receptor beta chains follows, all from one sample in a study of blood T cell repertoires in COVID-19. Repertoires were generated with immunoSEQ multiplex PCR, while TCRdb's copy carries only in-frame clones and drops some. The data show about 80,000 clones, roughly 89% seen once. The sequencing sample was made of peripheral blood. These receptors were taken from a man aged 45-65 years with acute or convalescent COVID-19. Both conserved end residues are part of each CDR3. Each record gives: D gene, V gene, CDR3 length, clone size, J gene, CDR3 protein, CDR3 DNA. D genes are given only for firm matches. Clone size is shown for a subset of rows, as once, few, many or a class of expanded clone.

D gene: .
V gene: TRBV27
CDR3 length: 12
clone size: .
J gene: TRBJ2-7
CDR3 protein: CASSTIGSEQYF
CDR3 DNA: TGTGCCAGCAGTACCATCGGGTCCGAGCAGTACTTC

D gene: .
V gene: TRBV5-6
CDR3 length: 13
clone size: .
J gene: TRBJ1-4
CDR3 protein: CGTSMGINEKLFF
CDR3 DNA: TGTGGGACATCTATGGGGATTAATGAAAAACTGTTTTTT

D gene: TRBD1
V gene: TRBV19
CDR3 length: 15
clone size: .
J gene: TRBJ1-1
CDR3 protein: CASSIGAGGHTEAFF
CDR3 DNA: TGTGCCAGTAGTATCGGGGCAGGGGGCCACACTGAAGCTTTCTTT

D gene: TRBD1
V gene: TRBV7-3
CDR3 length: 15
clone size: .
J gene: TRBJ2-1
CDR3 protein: CASSLQGQGAHEQFF
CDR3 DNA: TGTGCCAGCAGCTTACAGGGGCAGGGGGCGCATGAGCAGTTCTTC

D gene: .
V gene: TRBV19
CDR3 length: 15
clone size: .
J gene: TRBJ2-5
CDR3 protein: CASSIDIRLAETQYF
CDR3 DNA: TGTGCCAGTAGTATAGATATCAGGCTAGCGGAGACCCAGTACTTC

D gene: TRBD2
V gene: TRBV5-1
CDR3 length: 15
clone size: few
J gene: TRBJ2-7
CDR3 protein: CASSLLAGLGYEQYF
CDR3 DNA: TGCGCCAGCAGCTTACTAGCGGGCCTCGGGTACGAGCAGTACTTC

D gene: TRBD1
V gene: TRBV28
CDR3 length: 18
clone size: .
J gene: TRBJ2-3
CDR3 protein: CASSSIRDRFYSTDTQYF
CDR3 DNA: TGTGCCAGCAGTTCCATCCGGGACAGGTTTTATAGCACAGATACGCAGTATTTT

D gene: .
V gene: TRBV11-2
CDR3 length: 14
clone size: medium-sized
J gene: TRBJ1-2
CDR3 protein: CASSYLQGDYGYTF
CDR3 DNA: TGTGCCAGCAGCTACCTACAGGGAGACTATGGCTACACCTTC

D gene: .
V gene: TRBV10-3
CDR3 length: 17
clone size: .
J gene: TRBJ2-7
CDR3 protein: CAISESVIETTGYEQYF
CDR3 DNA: TGTGCCATCAGTGAGTCGGTGATCGAGACTACTGGCTACGAGCAGTACTTC

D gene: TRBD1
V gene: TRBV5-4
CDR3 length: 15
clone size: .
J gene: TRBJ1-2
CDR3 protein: CASSLGQGTNYGYTF
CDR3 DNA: TGTGCCAGCAGCTTGGGACAGGGGACTAACTATGGCTACACCTTC

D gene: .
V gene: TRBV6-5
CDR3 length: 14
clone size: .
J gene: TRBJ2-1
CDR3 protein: CASSLPGVSGEQFF
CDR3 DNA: TGTGCCAGCAGCCTCCCTGGAGTGAGCGGTGAGCAGTTCTTC

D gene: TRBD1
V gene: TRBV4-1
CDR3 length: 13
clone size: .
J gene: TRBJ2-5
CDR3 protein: CASSQGDRETQYF
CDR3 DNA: TGCGCCAGCAGTCAAGGGGACAGGGAGACCCAGTACTTC

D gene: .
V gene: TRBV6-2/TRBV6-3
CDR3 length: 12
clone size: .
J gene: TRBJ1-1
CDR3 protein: CASSLRGDEAFF
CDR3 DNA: TGTGCCAGCAGCCTTCGCGGAGATGAAGCTTTCTTT

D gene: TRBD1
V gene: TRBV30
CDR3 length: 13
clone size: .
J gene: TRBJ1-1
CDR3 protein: CASQTGGYTEAFF
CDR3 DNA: TGTGCCTCACAGACAGGGGGTTACACTGAAGCTTTCTTT

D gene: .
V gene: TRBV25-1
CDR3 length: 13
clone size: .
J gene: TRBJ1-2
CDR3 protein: CASSPKSAYGYTF
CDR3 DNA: TGTGCCAGCAGCCCCAAGAGTGCCTATGGCTACACCTTC

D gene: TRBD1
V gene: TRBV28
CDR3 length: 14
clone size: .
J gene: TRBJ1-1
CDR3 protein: CASSYGDRNTEAFF
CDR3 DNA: TGTGCCAGCAGTTACGGGGACAGGAACACTGAAGCTTTCTTT

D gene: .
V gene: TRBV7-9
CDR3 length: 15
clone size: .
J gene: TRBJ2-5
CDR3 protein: CASSDKGFTGETQYF
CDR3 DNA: TGTGCCAGCAGCGATAAAGGGTTTACAGGAGAGACCCAGTACTTC

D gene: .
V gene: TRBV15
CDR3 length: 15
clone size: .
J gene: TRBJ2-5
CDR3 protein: CATSTSTGQQETQYF
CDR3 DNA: TGTGCCACCAGCACTTCGACCGGACAGCAAGAGACCCAGTACTTC

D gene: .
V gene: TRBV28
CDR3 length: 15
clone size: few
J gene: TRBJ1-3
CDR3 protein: CASSLRRGSGNTIYF
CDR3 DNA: TGTGCCAGCAGTCTTCGTCGGGGCTCTGGAAACACCATATATTTT

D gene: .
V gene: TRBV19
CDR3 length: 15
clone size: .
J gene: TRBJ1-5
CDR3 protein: CASSEVRGWSQPQHF
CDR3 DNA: TGTGCCAGTAGTGAAGTCCGGGGTTGGAGTCAGCCCCAGCATTTT

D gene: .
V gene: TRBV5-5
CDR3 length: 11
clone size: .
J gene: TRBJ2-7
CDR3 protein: CASSPQYEQYF
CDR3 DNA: TGTGCCAGCAGCCCGCAGTACGAGCAGTACTTC

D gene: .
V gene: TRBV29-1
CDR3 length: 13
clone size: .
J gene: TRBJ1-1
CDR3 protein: CSAGQTVNTEAFF
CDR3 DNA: TGCAGCGCCGGACAGACCGTGAACACTGAAGCTTTCTTT

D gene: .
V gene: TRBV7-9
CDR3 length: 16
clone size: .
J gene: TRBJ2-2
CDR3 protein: CASSPHLTVNTGELFF
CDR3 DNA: TGTGCCAGCAGCCCCCACCTGACAGTGAACACCGGGGAGCTGTTTTTT

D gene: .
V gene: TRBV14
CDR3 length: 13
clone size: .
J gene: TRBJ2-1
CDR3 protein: CASSQLGYNEQFF
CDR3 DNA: TGTGCCAGCAGCCAACTAGGTTACAATGAGCAGTTCTTC

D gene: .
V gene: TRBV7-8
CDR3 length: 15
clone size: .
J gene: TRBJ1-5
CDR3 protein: CASSFPGVRGQPQHF
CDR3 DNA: TGTGCCAGCAGCTTCCCAGGGGTTCGAGGGCAGCCCCAGCATTTT

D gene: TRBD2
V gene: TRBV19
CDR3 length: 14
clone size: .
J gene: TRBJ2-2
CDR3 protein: CGTSGTWNTGELFF
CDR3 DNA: TGTGGGACTAGCGGGACGTGGAACACCGGGGAGCTGTTTTTT

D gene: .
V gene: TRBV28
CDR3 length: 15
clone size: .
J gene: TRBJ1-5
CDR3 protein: CASSRPQGSNQPQHF
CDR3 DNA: TGTGCCAGCAGTCGCCCCCAGGGAAGCAATCAGCCCCAGCATTTT

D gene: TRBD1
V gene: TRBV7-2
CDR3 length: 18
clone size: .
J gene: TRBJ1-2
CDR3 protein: CASSLGAGGDLTNYGYTF
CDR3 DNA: TGTGCCAGCAGCTTGGGGGCAGGGGGCGACCTCACAAACTATGGCTACACCTTC

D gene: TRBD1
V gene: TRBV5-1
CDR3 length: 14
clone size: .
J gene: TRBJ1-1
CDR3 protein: CASSIGTANTEAFF
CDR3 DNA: TGCGCCAGCAGCATAGGGACAGCCAACACTGAAGCTTTCTTT

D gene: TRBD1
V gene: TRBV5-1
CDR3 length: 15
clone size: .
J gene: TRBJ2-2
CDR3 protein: CASSGGTGSTGELFF
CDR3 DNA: TGCGCCAGCAGCGGAGGGACAGGGAGCACCGGGGAGCTGTTTTTT

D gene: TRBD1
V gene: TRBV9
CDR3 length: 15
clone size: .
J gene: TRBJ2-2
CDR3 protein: CASSGRTGDTGELFF
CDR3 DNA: TGTGCCAGCAGCGGACGGACAGGCGACACCGGGGAGCTGTTTTTT

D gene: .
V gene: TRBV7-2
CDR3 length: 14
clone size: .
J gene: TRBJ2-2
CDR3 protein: CASSPSTESGELFF
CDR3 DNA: TGTGCCAGCAGCCCCTCGACAGAATCCGGGGAGCTGTTTTTT

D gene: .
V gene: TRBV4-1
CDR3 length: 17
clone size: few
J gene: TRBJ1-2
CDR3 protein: CASSQDGAGGREGGYTF
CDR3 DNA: TGCGCCAGCAGCCAAGACGGGGCCGGGGGCAGGGAGGGTGGCTACACCTTC

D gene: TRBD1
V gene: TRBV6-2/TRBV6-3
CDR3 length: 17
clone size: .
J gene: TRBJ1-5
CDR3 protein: CASSFMTGGEGNQPQHF
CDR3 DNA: TGTGCCAGCAGTTTCATGACAGGGGGCGAAGGCAATCAGCCCCAGCATTTT

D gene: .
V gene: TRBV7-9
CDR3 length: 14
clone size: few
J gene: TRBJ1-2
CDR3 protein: CASSSSGQSRSYTF
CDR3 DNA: TGTGCCAGCAGCTCCTCGGGACAAAGCAGGAGCTACACCTTC

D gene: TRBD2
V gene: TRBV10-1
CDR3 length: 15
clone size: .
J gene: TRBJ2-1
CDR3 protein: CASSEGLAGANEQFF
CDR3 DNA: TGCGCCAGCAGTGAGGGACTAGCGGGAGCTAATGAGCAGTTCTTC

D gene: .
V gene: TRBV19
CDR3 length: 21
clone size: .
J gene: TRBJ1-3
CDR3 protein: CASSILLHDSSFGLSGNTIYF
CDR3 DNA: TGTGCCAGTAGTATTCTTCTGCATGACAGCTCCTTTGGCCTCTCTGGAAACACCATATATTTT

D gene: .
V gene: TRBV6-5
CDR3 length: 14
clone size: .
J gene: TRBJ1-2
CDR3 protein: CASRGAGVSYGYTF
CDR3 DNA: TGTGCCAGCCGGGGGGCAGGGGTCAGCTATGGCTACACCTTC

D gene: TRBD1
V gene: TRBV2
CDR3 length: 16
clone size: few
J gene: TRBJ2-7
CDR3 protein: CASSEGDRVGGYEQYF
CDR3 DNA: TGTGCCAGCAGTGAAGGGGACAGGGTTGGGGGGTACGAGCAGTACTTC

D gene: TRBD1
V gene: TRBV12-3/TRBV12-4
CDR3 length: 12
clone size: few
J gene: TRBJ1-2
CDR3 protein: CASTTGGYGYTF
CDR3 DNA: TGTGCCAGCACCACAGGGGGCTATGGCTACACCTTC